A single sample is the source of the 6 T cell receptor beta chains below, sequenced in a study of blood T cell repertoires in COVID-19. The assay was immunoSEQ multiplex PCR, and TCRdb's table has in-frame clones only and misses some. The sample lists 90,000 or so clones, 70% to 85% occurring once. The sequenced sample was peripheral blood. These receptor sequences come from a man in his 60s with acute or convalescent COVID-19.

CDR3 region: CASSLAAGPGTDTQYF. The CDR3 bases are TGTGCCAGCAGCTTAGCTGCGGGGCCAGGCACAGATACGCAGTATTTT. The chain combines TRBV7-8 with TRBJ2-3, with D possibly TRBD2 on 6 matching bases. Per the germline V gene, CDR1 is SGHVS and CDR2 is FQNEAQ. This CDR3 spans 16 amino acids. Trimming shortened V by 0 bases and J by 1 base, and 11 bases separated the two germline ends.

The J gene is TRBJ1-1, the V gene TRBV29-1; tentative D call: TRBD1 (6 bases). The germline V gene encodes CDR1 SQVTM and CDR2 ANQGSEA. Trimming removed 7 bases from V and 7 bases from J, with 10 bases in between. CDR3 length equals 10 residues. Here the CDR3 reads CSAGQIEAFF. CDR3 in DNA: TGCAGCGCCGGACAGATTGAAGCTTTCTTT.

The chain is built from TRBV14 and TRBJ2-5; perhaps TRBD2 as D (5 bases). Deletions cut 1 base from V and 3 bases from J, with 12 bases between. There are 15 residues in the CDR3. Per the germline V gene, CDR1 is SGHDN and CDR2 is FVKESK. As DNA, the CDR3 is TGTGCCAGCAGCCAAGTGGGCTTGCGGGAAGAGACCCAGTACTTC. Translation: CASSQVGLREETQYF.

The V gene is TRBV19, the J gene TRBJ2-3; 7 bases are a match to TRBD2. CDR3 length: 13 residues. Germline CDR1 LNHDA, CDR2 SQIVND (reference sequence). Losses at the gene ends were 8 bases for V and 4 bases for J; bases not matched to a gene: 6. In nucleotides, the CDR3 is TGTGCCAGTGGGAGGGTTCCATCAGATACGCAGTATTTT. Encoded protein: CASGRVPSDTQYF.

The chain uses TRBV9 and TRBJ1-1, with TRBD1 matching over 8 bases. The CDR3 length is 15 residues. The V segment lost 3 bases and the J segment 4 bases; nucleotides outside the gene matches: 8. Germline-derived CDR1 and CDR2 are SGDLS and YYNGEE. The CDR3 loop is CASSADRGGVTEAFF. The DNA of the CDR3 is TGTGCCAGCAGCGCCGACAGGGGCGGGGTCACTGAAGCTTTCTTT.

The chain recombines TRBV2 with TRBJ1-5; 7 bases match TRBD1. Germline values: CDR1 SNHLY, CDR2 FYNNEI. The CDR3 has 14 residues. With V trimmed by 4 bases and J by 4 bases, 4 bases remained unmatched. This chain's CDR3 is CASSGQGSNQPQHF. CDR3 sequence (DNA): TGTGCCAGCAGTGGACAGGGTAGTAATCAGCCCCAGCATTTT.